Below are 26 T cell receptor beta chains sequenced from a single sample in a study of T-cell memory formation after mild COVID-19. TCRdb passed the 5' RACE reads through MiXCR, listing each CDR3 protein once. The repertoire holds around 300,000 distinct CDR3 sequences, roughly 13% seen once, with 22% in the top ten. The sequenced sample was PBMCs or a T cell subset sorted from them (not recorded which). These receptors came from a man aged 18-30 years who had mild COVID-19 (a few samples of this study predate the infection). Cell type and time point are not known.

This clonotype was detected only a few times. CDR3 amino acids: CASSTGQGARETQYF. As DNA, the CDR3 is TGCGCCAGCAGCACCGGACAGGGGGCGCGGGAGACCCAGTACTTC. The chain links TRBV5-1 to TRBJ2-5, with 11 nucleotides matching TRBD1. Germline V CDR1 and CDR2: SGHRS, YFSETQ. CDR3 length: 15 amino acids. V dropped 4 bases and J dropped 5; count of bases not matched to a gene: 7.

In this sample, this clonotype turned up a few times. The chain uses TRBV9 and TRBJ2-2; D not resolved. The V gene's germline CDR1 is SGDLS and CDR2 YYNGEE. Trimming pared 0 bases from V and 4 bases from J, leaving 7 bases between. The CDR3 runs to 14 residues. CDR3 nucleotide sequence: TGTGCCAGCAGCGTAGCGGAAACCACCGGGGAGCTGTTTTTT. Amino acid sequence: CASSVAETTGELFF.

The rearrangement links TRBV24-1 to TRBJ2-5; D call uncertain. The CDR3 is 10 residues long. Looked up from germline, CDR1 is KGHDR and CDR2 is SFDVKD. The V end was cut by 9 bases, the J end by 4 bases, with 5 bases between. The CDR3 region is CATDAETQYF. The DNA of the CDR3 is TGTGCCACCGATGCAGAGACCCAGTACTTC.

This clonotype was observed many times. The chain recombines TRBV7-2 with TRBJ1-4; 10 bases are shared with TRBD1. The CDR3 runs 18 residues. With V trimmed by 2 bases and J by 2 bases, 8 bases remained unmatched. Germline V gene data show CDR1 as SGHTA and CDR2 as FQGNSA. The CDR3 here is CASSLRRQGALTNEKLFF. CDR3 nucleotide sequence: TGTGCCAGCAGCTTAAGGAGACAGGGGGCGCTTACTAATGAAAAACTGTTTTTT.

This clonotype occurred a few times. The rearrangement uses TRBV14 and TRBJ2-1; TRBD2 matches at 7 bases. Germline V gene data show CDR1 as SGHDN and CDR2 as FVKESK. The length of the CDR3 is 15 residues. The trim removed 1 base at V and 3 bases at J, leaving 3 bases unmatched. The CDR3 spells CASSQARGVYNEQFF. The DNA for the CDR3 is TGTGCCAGCAGCCAAGCTCGGGGGGTCTACAATGAGCAGTTCTTC.

This clonotype was detected a few times. CDR3 protein: CASKASLLGYGYTF. Written as DNA, the CDR3 is TGTGCCAGCAAGGCCAGTCTCCTCGGCTATGGCTACACCTTC. The J gene is TRBJ1-2, the V gene TRBV6-5; no firm D call. The length of the CDR3 is 14 residues. Germline V lookup: CDR1 MNHEY, CDR2 SVGAGI. The V end was cut by 7 bases, the J end by 4 bases, with 16 bases between.

J is TRBJ2-5 and V is TRBV5-6; TRBD1 aligns across 10 bases. The CDR3 is 14 amino acids. Trimming cost V 4 bases and J 5 bases; bases outside gene matches: 5. CDR1 and CDR2 from the germline V gene are SGHDT and YYEEEE. The CDR3 bases are TGTGCCAGCAGCGGGACAGGGGCTTGGGAGACCCAGTACTTC. Translating it yields CASSGTGAWETQYF.

A few counts support this clonotype. The rearrangement uses TRBV7-2 and TRBJ2-7; 7 bases map to TRBD1. This CDR3 has 15 amino acids. Germline V lookup: CDR1 SGHTA, CDR2 FQGNSA. The V gene end was trimmed by 1 base and the J gene end by 0 bases; junction bases not matched to a gene: 3. This chain's CDR3 is CASSLGGGASYEQYV. CDR3 nucleotide sequence: TGTGCCAGCAGCTTAGGAGGGGGCGCCTCCTACGAGCAGTACGTC.

This chain links TRBV3-1 with TRBJ2-7; D not resolved. The germline V gene encodes CDR1 LGHDT and CDR2 YNNKEL (reference sequence). The CDR3 is 13 residues long. V gave up 4 bases and J gave up 3 bases, with 10 bases separating them. The CDR3 protein is CASSPSDGYEQYF. CDR3 bases: TGTGCCAGCAGCCCCTCGGACGGCTACGAGCAGTACTTC.

Here the CDR3 DNA reads TGCGCCAGCACGACAGAGTACCAAGAGACCCAGTACTTC. This codes for CASTTEYQETQYF. The V and J genes are TRBV5-1 and TRBJ2-5; possibly TRBD1 for D (5 bases). CDR1 and CDR2 from the germline V gene are SGHRS and YFSETQ. CDR3 length: 13 residues. V was pared by 6 bases and J by 0 bases, with 9 bases between.

V is TRBV15 and J is TRBJ2-3; D gene uncertain. The V end lost 1 base, the J end lost 3 bases, and 8 bases lay between the germline ends. Looked up from germline, CDR1 is LNHNV and CDR2 is YYDKDF (reference sequence). This CDR3 comprises 14 residues. In DNA, the CDR3 is TGTGCCACCAGCAGAGGGATTTTAACAGATACGCAGTATTTT. Its translation is CATSRGILTDTQYF.

This clonotype came up many times. The rearrangement uses TRBV12-3 or TRBV12-4 and TRBJ2-4; 8 nucleotides align to TRBD1. The trim removed 1 base at V and 8 bases at J, leaving 1 base unmatched. The CDR3 loop spans 13 amino acids. The CDR3 region has the DNA TGTGCCAGCAGTTTAGGCAGGGGGCACATTCAGTACTTC. It yields the protein CASSLGRGHIQYF.

CDR3 sequence reads: CASSLTFQETQYF. CDR3 coding DNA: TGCGCCAGCAGCTTAACATTCCAAGAGACCCAGTACTTC. This chain joins TRBV5-1 and TRBJ2-5; D unresolved. Germline lookup yields CDR1 SGHRS and CDR2 YFSETQ. The CDR3 loop spans 13 amino acids. Trimming stripped 2 bases from V and 1 base from J, with 6 bases between. The full variable domain, in which reference TRBV5-1 and TRBJ2-5 provide the parts outside the CDR3, is KAGVTQTPRYLIKTRGQQVTLSCSPISGHRSVSWYQQTPGQGLQFLFEYFSETQRNKGNFPGRFSGRQFSNSRSEMNVSTLELGDSALYLCASSLTFQETQYFGPGTRLLVL.

The chain combines TRBV4-3 with TRBJ1-5; maybe TRBD1 (5 bases). CDR3 length equals 14 residues. Trimming shortened V by 0 bases and J by 7 bases, and 10 bases separated the two germline ends. Germline V gene data show CDR1 as LGHNA and CDR2 as YSLEER. The CDR3 loop is CASSQESWGQPQHF. The CDR3 DNA is TGCGCCAGCAGCCAAGAATCCTGGGGCCAGCCCCAGCATTTT.

This clonotype was seen more than once but under ten times. The chain links TRBV20-1 to TRBJ1-5; 7 positions agree with TRBD1. The V segment lost 6 bases and the J segment 7 bases; nucleotides outside the gene matches: 6. The CDR3 runs 12 residues. The germline CDR1 and CDR2 sequences are DFQATT and SNEGSKA (reference sequence). CDR3 amino acids: CSADNRGQPQHF. CDR3 in DNA: TGCAGTGCAGATAACAGGGGCCAGCCCCAGCATTTT.

This clonotype has a count of ten or more. The chain combines TRBV7-2 with TRBJ2-3; 7 bases are shared with TRBD2. The junction had 4 bases not matched to a gene; V was cut back by 5 bases and J by 5 bases. Germline lookup yields CDR1 SGHTA and CDR2 FQGNSA. The CDR3 spans 13 residues. Here the CDR3 reads CASSPGRVDTQYF. In DNA form, the CDR3 reads TGTGCCAGCAGCCCGGGGAGGGTAGATACGCAGTATTTT.

The rearrangement joins TRBV5-1 to TRBJ1-1; 7 bases agree with TRBD1. Germline CDR1 and CDR2: SGHRS and YFSETQ. The length of the CDR3 is 13 residues. J gave up 7 bases and V 1 base, and 4 bases lay outside the gene matches. The CDR3 DNA follows: TGCGCCAGCAGCTTGATGGGACAGCATGAAGCTTTCTTT. Translated: CASSLMGQHEAFF.

The chain joins TRBV20-1 to TRBJ1-5, with D unclear. The length of the CDR3 is 16 residues. The V end lost 4 bases, the J end lost 5 bases, and 21 bases lay between the germline ends. The germline V gene encodes CDR1 DFQATT and CDR2 SNEGSKA (reference sequence). CDR3 coding DNA: TGCAGTGCTATATTGAATCTGGGTGTGGTACATCAGCCCCAGCATTTT. Translated: CSAILNLGVVHQPQHF.

This clonotype turned up a few times. The genes are TRBV10-1 and TRBJ2-7, with 9 positions matching TRBD1. Trimming cost V 1 base and J 6 bases; bases outside gene matches: 7. CDR1 and CDR2 (germline): WNHNN, SYGVQD (reference sequence). This CDR3 has 15 amino acids. The CDR3 region is CASSEYRDRAGEQYF. The DNA of the CDR3 is TGCGCCAGCAGTGAGTACCGGGACAGGGCTGGCGAGCAGTACTTC.

The chain employs TRBV2 and TRBJ2-5; D may correspond to TRBD1 or TRBD2 (5 bases each). The CDR3 has 14 amino acids. Trimming removed 9 bases from V and 2 bases from J, with 16 bases in between. From germline, CDR1 is SNHLY and CDR2 FYNNEI. The CDR3 DNA reads as TGTGCCAGATGCCGGGATCAGGGACAAGAGACCCAGTACTTC. Amino acids: CARCRDQGQETQYF.

This clonotype was observed a handful of times. The chain links TRBV7-9 to TRBJ1-1, with D perhaps matching TRBD1 (6 bases). CDR1 is SEHNR and CDR2 is FQNEAQ in the germline V gene (reference sequence). V lost 5 bases, J lost 8 bases, and 12 bases lay in between. The CDR3 is made up of 12 amino acids. CDR3 DNA: TGTGCCAGCAGCCAAACAGGGTACGAAGCTTTCTTT. This encodes CASSQTGYEAFF.

This clonotype has at least ten counts. V and J are TRBV18 and TRBJ2-5; D not certain. The germline V gene has CDR1 KGHSH and CDR2 LQKENI. V gave up 4 bases and J gave up 3 bases, with 6 bases separating them. This CDR3 is built from 12 residues. The DNA of the CDR3 is TGTGCCAGCTCACGAACAGAAGAGACCCAGTACTTC. This translates into CASSRTEETQYF.

This clonotype was seen a handful of times. J is TRBJ2-5 and V is TRBV28; 8 positions agree with TRBD2. There are 15 residues in the CDR3. J lost 1 base, V lost 10 bases, and 11 bases had no gene match. CDR1 is MDHEN and CDR2 is SYDVKM in the germline V gene. The CDR3 nucleotides read TGTGCCACCGCACCCATAGCGGGGCCCCAAGAGACCCAGTACTTC. Its protein is CATAPIAGPQETQYF.

The chain joins TRBV7-9 to TRBJ1-1, with D perhaps matching TRBD1 (6 bases). Between the trimmed V and J ends, which lost 4 bases and 4 bases, there was a span of 10 bases. The CDR3 is 13 residues long. Germline CDR1 is SEHNR and CDR2 is FQNEAQ (reference sequence). DNA of the CDR3: TGTGCCAGCAGCTCCGCAGGGGTCACTGAAGCTTTCTTT. Amino acids: CASSSAGVTEAFF.

The V call is TRBV20-1, the J call TRBJ2-7; D is unresolved. The CDR3 runs to 13 residues. Germline V CDR1 and CDR2: DFQATT, SNEGSKA (reference sequence). Between the trimmed V and J ends, which lost 3 bases and 3 bases, there was a span of 12 bases. The CDR3 loop is CSARDPLRYEQYF. CDR3 bases: TGCAGTGCTAGGGACCCCCTACGCTACGAGCAGTACTTC.

This clonotype has a handful of counts. This chain links TRBV12-3 or TRBV12-4 with TRBJ2-1, with 9 bases matching TRBD2. The CDR3 consists of 18 residues. The ends lost 6 bases at V and 4 bases at J; junction bases unmatched: 16. CDR3 in DNA: TGTGCCAGCAGAAAAGCGGGGGGCCACCCCGTAAAATACAATGAGCAGTTCTTC. The encoded protein is CASRKAGGHPVKYNEQFF.